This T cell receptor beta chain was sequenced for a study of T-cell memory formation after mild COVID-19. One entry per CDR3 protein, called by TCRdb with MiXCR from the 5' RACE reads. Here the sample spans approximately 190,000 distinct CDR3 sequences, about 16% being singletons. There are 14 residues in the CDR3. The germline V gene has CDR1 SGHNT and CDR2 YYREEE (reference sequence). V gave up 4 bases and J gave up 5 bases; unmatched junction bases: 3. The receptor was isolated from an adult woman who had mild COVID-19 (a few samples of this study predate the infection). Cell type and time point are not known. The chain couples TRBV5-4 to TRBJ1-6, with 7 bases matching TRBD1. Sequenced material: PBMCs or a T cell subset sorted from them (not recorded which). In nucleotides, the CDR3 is TGTGCCAGCAGCGATGGACAGGATAATTCACCCCTCCACTTT. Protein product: CASSDGQDNSPLHF.